Each of the 25 T cell receptor beta chains below was sequenced from the same sample in a study of cytomegalovirus exposure and HLA in healthy donors (TCRdb year 2017). Libraries were built with the immunoSEQ multiplex PCR assay. For the multiplex PCR, a mixture combining 60 forward primers for TCR Vbeta segments and 13 reverse primers for TCR Jbeta segments was used. Drawn from immuneACCESS, this table holds only the in-frame rearrangements with V and J called that TCRdb kept. Clones are partly lost; checked studies trace under half to an unresolved V gene and leave the rest unexplained. Counted in this sample were more than 110,000 clones; about three quarters of them appeared once. The ten largest clonotypes hold 1% to 1.5% of the sample. Sequenced material: PBMCs. All receptors derive from a male donor in good health and CMV-seropositive.

Only a few counts were recorded for this clone. The chain carries TRBV19 and TRBJ2-5, with 11 bases lining up with TRBD1. CDR1 and CDR2 (germline): LNHDA, SQIVND (reference sequence). The J segment lost 6 bases and the V segment lost 5 bases, leaving 5 bases of the junction unmatched. The CDR3 length is 14 residues. DNA of the CDR3: TGTGCCAGTAGTGGACAGGGGGCCTCGCAGACCCAGTACTTC. It yields the protein CASSGQGASQTQYF.

This chain uses TRBV2 with TRBJ1-1, with 7 positions matching TRBD1. There are 13 residues in the CDR3. The germline V gene encodes CDR1 SNHLY and CDR2 FYNNEI. V gave up 8 bases and J gave up 3 bases; unmatched junction bases: 6. CDR3 DNA sequence: TGTGCCAGCCGCTCGCAGGGGGACACTGAAGCTTTCTTT. Amino acid sequence: CASRSQGDTEAFF.

This clone was counted a few times. This chain connects TRBV28 to TRBJ1-2; TRBD1 aligns across 8 bases. J gave up 11 bases and V 5 bases, and 13 bases lay outside the gene matches. Germline V gene lookup returns CDR1 MDHEN and CDR2 SYDVKM. This CDR3 spans 14 amino acids. This CDR3 is CASSTPAGGWGYTF. The DNA of the CDR3 is TGTGCCAGCAGTACTCCTGCAGGGGGCTGGGGGTACACCTTC.

This clone has a handful of counts. The CDR3 is CASSVGTTDNYGYTF. The CDR3 DNA is TGTGCCAGTAGTGTTGGGACAACCGATAACTATGGCTACACCTTC. This chain uses TRBV19 with TRBJ1-2, with D tentatively TRBD1 (6 bases). Germline V lookup: CDR1 LNHDA, CDR2 SQIVND (reference sequence). The CDR3 length is 15 residues. V dropped 5 bases and J dropped 1 base, with 14 bases sitting between them.

The DNA of the CDR3 is TGTGCCAGCAGCGTAGAGGCGGGAGAAGGGAACATTCAGTACTTC. Encoded protein: CASSVEAGEGNIQYF. This chain joins TRBV9 and TRBJ2-4; 7 positions agree with TRBD2. V lost 0 bases and J lost 7; bases outside the gene matches: 7. The CDR3 has 15 amino acids. The germline V gene has CDR1 SGDLS and CDR2 YYNGEE.

This chain joins TRBV28 and TRBJ1-3; TRBD1 might be the D (5 bases). Germline V lookup: CDR1 MDHEN, CDR2 SYDVKM. The CDR3 totals 18 residues. V was clipped by 4 bases and J by 4 bases, with 23 bases between them. The CDR3 loop is CASSSFTRQGGHGNTIYF. CDR3 in DNA: TGTGCCAGCAGTTCCTTTACTCGCCAGGGAGGTCACGGAAACACCATATATTTT.

This chain joins TRBV28 and TRBJ1-5; TRBD1 agrees at 12 bases. Trimming removed 9 bases from V and 6 bases from J; junction bases left unmatched: 9. The CDR3 is 15 amino acids. Per the germline V gene, CDR1 is MDHEN and CDR2 is SYDVKM. As DNA, the CDR3 is TGTGCCAGTTCTCCGGGACAGGGGGCGGGTCAGCCCCAGCATTTT. It specifies CASSPGQGAGQPQHF.

The chain's CDR3 is CASSQAAVEYEQYF. The CDR3 DNA is TGTGCCAGCAGCCAAGCGGCGGTGGAATACGAGCAGTACTTC. The chain combines TRBV14 with TRBJ2-7; D gene ambiguous. Germline values: CDR1 SGHDN, CDR2 FVKESK. The CDR3 extends over 14 amino acids. V was trimmed by 1 base and J by 4 bases, leaving 11 bases between them.

The chain combines TRBV10-3 with TRBJ2-2; 11 bases align to TRBD2. The CDR3 sequence is 15 residues long. V shed 10 bases and J 3 bases; nucleotides not matched to a gene: 7. Germline V lookup: CDR1 ENHRY, CDR2 SYGVKD. CDR3 region: CATWTSGLHTGELFF. CDR3 in DNA: TGTGCCACATGGACTAGCGGGCTTCACACCGGGGAGCTGTTTTTT.

V gene TRBV21-1 combines with J gene TRBJ2-7; the D call of TRBD1 is as the table states it, not checked on the DNA. TRBV21-1 is a pseudogene. The CDR3 is 12 residues long. The CDR3 DNA follows: TGTGAGGAACGGGACAAGTCCTACGAGCAGTACTTC. Translating it yields CEERDKSYEQYF.

V is TRBV19 and J is TRBJ2-5, with D perhaps TRBD1 (5 bases). Germline CDR1 and CDR2: LNHDA and SQIVND (reference sequence). Trimming removed 10 bases at V and 3 bases at J, with 12 bases between. The CDR3 runs to 12 residues. The CDR3 nucleotides are TGTGCCACAACACAGGAGAAAGAGACCCAGTACTTC. Its protein is CATTQEKETQYF. Filled out from reference TRBV19 and TRBJ2-5, the complete variable domain reads DGGITQSPKYLFRKEGQNVTLSCEQNLNHDAMYWYRQDPGQGLRLIYYSQIVNDFQKGDIAEGYSVSREKKESFPLTVTSAQKNPTAFYLCATTQEKETQYFGPGTRLLVL.

This sequence joins TRBV7-2 and TRBJ2-3; weak D call: TRBD1 (6 bases). Trimming pared 4 bases from V and 2 bases from J, leaving 10 bases between. This CDR3 contains 14 residues. Germline CDR1 and CDR2: SGHTA and FQGNSA. CDR3 nucleotide sequence: TGTGCCAGCAGCTACAGGGCGTACACAGATACGCAGTATTTT. Protein: CASSYRAYTDTQYF.

The chain joins TRBV4-3 to TRBJ2-1, with 10 bases lining up with TRBD2. The germline V gene encodes CDR1 LGHNA and CDR2 YSLEER. Germline trimming cut 1 base from V and 5 bases from J; bases unmatched to any gene: 5. The CDR3 extends over 16 amino acids. The CDR3 bases are TGCGCCAGCAGCCAAGGGACTAGCGGCATTGACAATGAGCAGTTCTTC. This translates into CASSQGTSGIDNEQFF.

This clone has more than one count but fewer than ten. The rearrangement joins TRBV2 to TRBJ1-1, with 10 bases matching TRBD1. Germline values: CDR1 SNHLY, CDR2 FYNNEI. V lost 6 bases to trimming and J lost 4 bases; unmatched junction nucleotides: 5. The CDR3 totals 14 residues. The CDR3 spells CASRGRDRGTEAFF. The CDR3 nucleotides read TGTGCCAGCAGGGGCCGGGACAGGGGCACTGAAGCTTTCTTT.

The J gene is TRBJ2-7, the V gene TRBV10-3; D may be TRBD1 (6 bases). Germline CDR1 ENHRY, CDR2 SYGVKD. Trimming cost V 6 bases and J 2 bases, with 8 bases left between them. The CDR3 has 12 amino acids. The CDR3 is CAISGQTYEQYF. CDR3 sequence (DNA): TGTGCCATCAGCGGACAGACCTACGAGCAGTACTTC.

CDR3 sequence reads: CASSPGGNTIYF. In DNA form, the CDR3 reads TGTGCCAGCAGCCCCGGGGGAAACACCATATATTTT. This chain uses TRBV11-2 with TRBJ1-3; D not certain. The germline V gene has CDR1 SGHAT and CDR2 FQNNGV. V was pared by 5 bases and J by 4 bases, with 6 bases between. This CDR3 is built from 12 residues.

The CDR3 coding sequence is TGTGCCAGCAGTGCAAGGGGGTCCGGGGAGCTGTTTTTT. This sequence encodes CASSARGSGELFF. This chain connects TRBV2 to TRBJ2-2; possible D gene TRBD1, 6 bases. V was pared by 4 bases and J by 6 bases, with 9 bases between. CDR1 and CDR2 (germline): SNHLY, FYNNEI. CDR3 length: 13 amino acids.

This chain links TRBV4-1 with TRBJ1-2, with 9 bases aligning to TRBD1. The CDR3 extends over 17 amino acids. Trimming cost V 2 bases and J 6 bases; bases outside gene matches: 13. Germline V gene lookup returns CDR1 MGHRA and CDR2 YSYEKL. CDR3: CASSQPLVTGTGNGYTF. The CDR3, as DNA: TGCGCCAGCAGCCAACCTTTGGTTACCGGGACAGGGAATGGCTACACCTTC.

The rearrangement uses TRBV4-3 and TRBJ2-7; 16 positions agree with TRBD2. J was trimmed by 2 bases and V by 1 base; bases with no gene match: 11. This CDR3 comprises 20 residues. Germline values: CDR1 LGHNA, CDR2 YSLEER. The CDR3 reads CASSQVAGEGLAGGPYEQYF. CDR3 bases: TGCGCCAGCAGCCAAGTAGCAGGGGAGGGACTAGCGGGAGGGCCCTACGAGCAGTACTTC.

This rearrangement joins TRBV5-6 to TRBJ1-1; tentatively, D is TRBD1 (5 bases). The CDR3 covers 15 residues. V lost 4 bases and J lost 1, with 14 bases in between. Germline loops: CDR1 SGHDT, CDR2 YYEEEE. For the CDR3, the DNA is TGTGCCAGCAGCCTGAGCGGGGCTCGGAACACTGAAGCTTTCTTT. Translated: CASSLSGARNTEAFF.

The chain has TRBV7-2 and TRBJ2-7, with 9 bases that match TRBD2. Germline CDR1 reads SGHTA; CDR2 reads FQGNSA. V lost 5 bases and J lost 3; bases outside the gene matches: 5. CDR3 length equals 14 residues. CDR3 sequence reads: CASSNSGGFYEQYF. CDR3 bases: TGTGCCAGCAGCAATAGCGGGGGATTCTACGAGCAGTACTTC. The whole variable domain, remainder taken from reference TRBV7-2 and TRBJ2-7, is GAGVSQSPSNKVTEKGKDVELRCDPISGHTALYWYRQSLGQGLEFLIYFQGNSAPDKSGLPSDRFSAERTGGSVSTLTIQRTQQEDSAVYLCASSNSGGFYEQYFGPGTRLTVT.

The J gene is TRBJ1-4, the V gene TRBV7-9; 7 bases align to TRBD1. The CDR3 loop spans 15 amino acids. Trimming removed 6 bases from V and 4 bases from J; junction bases left unmatched: 8. Germline V gene data show CDR1 as SEHNR and CDR2 as FQNEAQ (reference sequence). As DNA, the CDR3 is TGTGCCAGCAGAGATAACAGGGGAAGTAATGAAAAACTGTTTTTT. It codes for CASRDNRGSNEKLFF.

The CDR3 DNA sequence: TGTGCCAGCAGCACCTCGGGGGAAAGGGCAGATACGCAGTATTTT. Translation: CASSTSGERADTQYF. The chain couples TRBV7-9 to TRBJ2-3; perhaps TRBD2 as D (6 bases). From germline, CDR1 is SEHNR and CDR2 FQNEAQ (reference sequence). Trimming removed 5 bases at V and 4 bases at J, with 16 bases between. This CDR3 comprises 15 residues.

The gene calls are TRBV2 and TRBJ2-7; D ambiguous. V was shortened by 2 bases and J by 2 bases, with 10 bases between the two germline ends. This CDR3 is built from 14 residues. From germline, CDR1 is SNHLY and CDR2 FYNNEI. As DNA, the CDR3 is TGTGCCAGCAGTGAAAGGAGAAGCCCCTACGAGCAGTACTTC. It translates to CASSERRSPYEQYF.

The chain couples TRBV28 to TRBJ1-4; TRBD1 agrees at 7 bases. Germline CDR1 reads MDHEN; CDR2 reads SYDVKM. CDR3 size: 15 residues. J lost 2 bases, V lost 4 bases, and 4 bases had no gene match. In DNA form, the CDR3 reads TGTGCCAGCAGTTCCCAGGGGGGCACTAATGAAAAACTGTTTTTT. This gives the protein CASSSQGGTNEKLFF. Variable domain in full (rest from reference TRBV28 and TRBJ1-4): DVKVTQSSRYLVKRTGEKVFLECVQDMDHENMFWYRQDPGLGLRLIYFSYDVKMKEKGDIPEGYSVSREKKERFSLILESASTNQTSMYLCASSSQGGTNEKLFFGSGTQLSVL.